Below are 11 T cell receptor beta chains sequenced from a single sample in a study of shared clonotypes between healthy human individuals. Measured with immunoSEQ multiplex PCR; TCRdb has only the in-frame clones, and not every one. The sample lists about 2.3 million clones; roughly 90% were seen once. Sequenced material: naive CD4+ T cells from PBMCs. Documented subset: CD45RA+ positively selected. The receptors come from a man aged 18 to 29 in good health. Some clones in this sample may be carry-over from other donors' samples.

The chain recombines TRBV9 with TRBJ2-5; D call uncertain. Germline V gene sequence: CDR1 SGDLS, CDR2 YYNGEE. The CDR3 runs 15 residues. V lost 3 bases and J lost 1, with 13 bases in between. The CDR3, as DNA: TGTGCCAGCAGCGCAGGTGTAGGCCCCCAAGAGACCCAGTACTTC. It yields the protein CASSAGVGPQETQYF.

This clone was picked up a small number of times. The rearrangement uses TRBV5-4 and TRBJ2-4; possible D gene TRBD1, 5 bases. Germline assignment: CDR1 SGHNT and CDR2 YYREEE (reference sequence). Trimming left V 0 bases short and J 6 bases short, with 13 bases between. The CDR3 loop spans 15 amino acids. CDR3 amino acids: CASSLVGGRGNIQYF. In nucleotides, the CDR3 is TGTGCCAGCAGCTTGGTAGGTGGAAGGGGAAACATTCAGTACTTC.

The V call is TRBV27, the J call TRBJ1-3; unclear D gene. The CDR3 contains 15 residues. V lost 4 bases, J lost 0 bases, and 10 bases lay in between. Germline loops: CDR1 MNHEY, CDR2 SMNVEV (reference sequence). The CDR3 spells CASSSLQSSGNTIYF. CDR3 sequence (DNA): TGTGCCAGCAGTTCCCTCCAGAGCTCTGGAAACACCATATATTTT.

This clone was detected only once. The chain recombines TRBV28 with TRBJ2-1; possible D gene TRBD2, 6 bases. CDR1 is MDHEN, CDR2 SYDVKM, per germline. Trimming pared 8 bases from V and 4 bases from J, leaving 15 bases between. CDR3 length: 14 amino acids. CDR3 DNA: TGTGCCAGCGTCCCGGGCGGGACGTACAATGAGCAGTTCTTC. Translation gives CASVPGGTYNEQFF.

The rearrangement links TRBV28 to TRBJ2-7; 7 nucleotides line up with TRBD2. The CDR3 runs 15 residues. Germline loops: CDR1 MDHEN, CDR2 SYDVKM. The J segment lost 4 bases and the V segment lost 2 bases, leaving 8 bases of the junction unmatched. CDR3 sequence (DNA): TGTGCCAGCAGTTTACCTGGCGGGGAGGGGTACGAGCAGTACTTC. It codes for CASSLPGGEGYEQYF.

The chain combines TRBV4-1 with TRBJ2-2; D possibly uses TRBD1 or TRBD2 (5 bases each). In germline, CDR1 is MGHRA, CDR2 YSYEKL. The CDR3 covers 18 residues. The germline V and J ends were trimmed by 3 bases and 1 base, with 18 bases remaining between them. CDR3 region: CASSHYSGTRENTGELFF. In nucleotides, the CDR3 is TGCGCCAGCAGCCATTATTCAGGGACGAGGGAGAACACCGGGGAGCTGTTTTTT.

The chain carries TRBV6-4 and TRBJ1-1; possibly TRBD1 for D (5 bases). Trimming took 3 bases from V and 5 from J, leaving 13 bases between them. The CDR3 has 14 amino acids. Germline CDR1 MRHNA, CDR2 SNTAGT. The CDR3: CASSETGRGTEAFF. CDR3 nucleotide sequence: TGTGCCAGCAGTGAAACAGGCCGGGGGACTGAAGCTTTCTTT.

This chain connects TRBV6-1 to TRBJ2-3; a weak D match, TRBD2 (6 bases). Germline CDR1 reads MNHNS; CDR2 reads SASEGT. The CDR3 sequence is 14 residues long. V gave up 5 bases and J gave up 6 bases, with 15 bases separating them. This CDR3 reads CASSYSPGVDTQYF. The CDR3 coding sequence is TGTGCCAGCAGTTATTCCCCGGGGGTGGATACGCAGTATTTT.

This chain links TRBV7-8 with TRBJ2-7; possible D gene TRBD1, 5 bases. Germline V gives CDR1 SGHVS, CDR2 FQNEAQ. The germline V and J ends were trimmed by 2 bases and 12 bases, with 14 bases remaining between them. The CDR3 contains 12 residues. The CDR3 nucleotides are TGTGCCAGCAGCTTACAGTCAGGGCGGCGGTACTTC. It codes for CASSLQSGRRYF.

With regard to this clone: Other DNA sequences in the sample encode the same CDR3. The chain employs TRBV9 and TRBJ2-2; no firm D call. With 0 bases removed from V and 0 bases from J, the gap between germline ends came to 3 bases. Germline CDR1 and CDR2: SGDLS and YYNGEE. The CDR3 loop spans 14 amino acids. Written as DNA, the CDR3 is TGTGCCAGCAGCGTAGCGACGAACACCGGGGAGCTGTTTTTT. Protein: CASSVATNTGELFF.

Here the CDR3 reads CASSPWNSADIQYF. The CDR3 DNA follows: TGTGCCAGCTCACCGTGGAATTCCGCGGACATTCAGTACTTC. This chain links TRBV18 with TRBJ2-4; no reliable D call. V lost 3 bases and J 8 bases, leaving 14 bases between the germline ends. Germline V gene sequence: CDR1 KGHSH, CDR2 LQKENI. This CDR3 contains 14 residues.